One sample yielded the 18 T cell receptor beta chains listed below, sequenced in a study of cytomegalovirus exposure and HLA in healthy donors. Vbeta (60) and Jbeta (13) primers were used in the PCR. Sequencing used immunoSEQ multiplex PCR; TCRdb keeps in-frame clones, though not all of them. The table lists tens of thousands of clones, around four fifths of them singletons. What was sequenced was PBMCs. These receptor sequences come from a male donor in good health and CMV-seronegative.

The CDR3 loop is CASSFGSEKLFF. DNA for the CDR3: TGTGCCAGCAGCTTTGGTAGTGAAAAACTGTTTTTT. This sequence joins TRBV7-2 and TRBJ1-4; unclear D gene. The germline CDR1 and CDR2 sequences are SGHTA and FQGNSA. This CDR3 contains 12 residues. V shed 3 bases and J shed 7 bases, with 6 bases lying between them.

V is TRBV9 and J is TRBJ2-5; 10 positions agree with TRBD1. TRBJ2-7 matches the DNA end more closely, so the J call is doubtful. CDR1 is SGDLS and CDR2 is YYNGEE in the germline V gene. This CDR3 is built from 15 residues. CDR3 sequence (DNA): TGTGCCAGCAGCGCTTCGACAGGGGGCGCCTACGAGCAGTACTTC. This translates into CASSASTGGAYEQYF.

The V gene is TRBV19, the J gene TRBJ2-7; possible D gene TRBD2, 5 bases. This CDR3 is built from 14 residues. V shed 5 bases and J shed 3 bases, with 14 bases lying between them. CDR1 is LNHDA and CDR2 is SQIVND in the germline V gene (reference sequence). The CDR3 region is CASSSSDGDYEQYF. CDR3 nucleotides: TGTGCCAGTAGTTCGTCGGACGGGGACTACGAGCAGTACTTC.

The chain recombines TRBV5-6 with TRBJ1-2, with D possibly matching TRBD1 (6 bases). Per the germline V gene, CDR1 is SGHDT and CDR2 is YYEEEE. This CDR3 is built from 14 residues. Trimming cost V 2 bases and J 5 bases, with 13 bases left between them. The CDR3 region is CASSFRDRPYGYTF. The CDR3 DNA reads as TGTGCCAGCAGCTTCAGAGACAGGCCGTATGGCTACACCTTC.

This clone was observed a single time. The genes are TRBV19 and TRBJ1-1; no definite D call. V was pared by 1 base and J by 1 base, with 4 bases between. The germline gives CDR1 LNHDA, CDR2 SQIVND (reference sequence). This CDR3 contains 13 residues. CDR3 coding DNA: TGTGCCAGTAGTATAGGGGCGAACACTGAAGCTTTCTTT. Protein: CASSIGANTEAFF.

This chain connects TRBV28 to TRBJ1-5; D not resolved. The CDR3 is 12 amino acids. Germline V gives CDR1 MDHEN, CDR2 SYDVKM. The ends were cut back, 6 bases at V and 9 bases at J, with 12 bases in the middle. In DNA form, the CDR3 reads TGTGCCAGCAGGCGGAGTAGGAGGCCCCAGCATTTT. Its protein is CASRRSRRPQHF.

This clone was counted a single time. This sequence joins TRBV19 and TRBJ2-3; D perhaps matches TRBD1 (6 bases). V lost 5 bases, J lost 0 bases, and 18 bases lay in between. The CDR3 is 17 amino acids. Looked up from germline, CDR1 is LNHDA and CDR2 is SQIVND (reference sequence). The CDR3 nucleotides are TGTGCCAGTAGTGACGCCCGGACAGCCGAAAGCACAGATACGCAGTATTTT. It translates to CASSDARTAESTDTQYF.

In its sample, this clone was seen a few times. The CDR3 nucleotides are TGTGCCAGCAGCACCTCGGCGGGGGGTCCTGTACCGAAGCATTTT. It specifies CASSTSAGGPVPKHF. V and J are TRBV5-6 and TRBJ1-5, with D possibly being TRBD1 (5 bases). Germline CDR1 reads SGHDT; CDR2 reads YYEEEE. The ends were cut back, 4 bases at V and 14 bases at J, with 25 bases in the middle. The CDR3 loop spans 15 amino acids.

V is TRBV29-1 and J is TRBJ2-7, with D perhaps TRBD1 (5 bases). Deletions cut 4 bases from V and 2 bases from J, with 12 bases between. Germline-derived CDR1 and CDR2 are SQVTM and ANQGSEA. The CDR3 has 13 residues. The CDR3 loop is CSVVGLNTYEQYF. The CDR3 coding sequence is TGCAGCGTTGTGGGGCTGAACACCTACGAGCAGTACTTC.

As regards this clone: The sample holds other DNA sequences that translate to the same CDR3. The rearrangement joins TRBV27 to TRBJ1-2; D is perhaps TRBD1 (5 bases). The length of the CDR3 is 15 residues. CDR1 MNHEY and CDR2 SMNVEV come from the germline V gene (reference sequence). V was clipped by 2 bases and J by 6 bases, with 16 bases between them. The CDR3 reads CASSLDFGQGNGYTF. The CDR3 coding sequence is TGTGCCAGCAGTTTAGATTTCGGCCAGGGTAATGGCTACACCTTC.

The chain uses TRBV19 and TRBJ1-1; 7 positions match TRBD1. The CDR3 is made up of 14 amino acids. The ends lost 10 bases at V and 5 bases at J; junction bases unmatched: 13. The V gene's germline CDR1 is LNHDA and CDR2 SQIVND (reference sequence). As DNA, the CDR3 is TGTGCCACTCAAATTCAGGGGGTCGGGACTGAAGCTTTCTTT. It encodes CATQIQGVGTEAFF.

The chain is built from TRBV4-3 and TRBJ2-1; perhaps TRBD2 as D (6 bases). From germline, CDR1 is LGHNA and CDR2 YSLEER. This CDR3 region has 15 residues. V lost 1 base, J lost 8 bases, and 15 bases lay in between. CDR3 bases: TGCGCCAGCAGCCAAGCCTCGCGGGATTTCTATGAGCAGTTCTTC. Protein: CASSQASRDFYEQFF.

V usage is TRBV27 and J usage is TRBJ1-1, with 7 bases fitting TRBD1. Looked up from germline, CDR1 is MNHEY and CDR2 is SMNVEV (reference sequence). CDR3 length: 13 amino acids. The J segment lost 3 bases and the V segment lost 2 bases, leaving 0 bases of the junction unmatched. Here the CDR3 reads CASSLTGDTEAFF. CDR3 bases: TGTGCCAGCAGTTTAACAGGGGACACTGAAGCTTTCTTT.

This clone has more than one count but fewer than ten. The V gene is TRBV7-2, the J gene TRBJ1-2, with D perhaps TRBD1 (6 bases). The CDR3 has 14 residues. CDR1 and CDR2 (germline): SGHTA, FQGNSA. V lost 1 base to trimming and J lost 2 bases, with 8 bases between them. CDR3 sequence: CASSLVQGNYGYTF. In DNA form, the CDR3 reads TGTGCCAGCAGCTTAGTTCAGGGGAACTATGGCTACACCTTC.

The chain employs TRBV7-2 and TRBJ1-2; 8 bases map to TRBD1. Per germline, CDR1 SGHTA and CDR2 FQGNSA. The CDR3 totals 16 residues. J lost 2 bases, V lost 3 bases, and 8 bases had no gene match. CDR3 loop: CASSLPGTGLNYGYTF. In DNA, the CDR3 is TGTGCCAGCAGCTTGCCCGGGACAGGACTAAACTATGGCTACACCTTC. Full variable domain (rest looked up from reference TRBV7-2 and TRBJ1-2): GAGVSQSPSNKVTEKGKDVELRCDPISGHTALYWYRQSLGQGLEFLIYFQGNSAPDKSGLPSDRFSAERTGGSVSTLTIQRTQQEDSAVYLCASSLPGTGLNYGYTFGSGTRLTVV.

This chain connects TRBV5-1 to TRBJ2-3, with a weak D call TRBD2 (7 bases). The CDR3 is 15 residues long. Between the trimmed V and J ends, which lost 0 bases and 1 base, there was a span of 9 bases. Germline V gene sequence: CDR1 SGHRS, CDR2 YFSETQ. CDR3 nucleotide sequence: TGCGCCAGCAGCTTGGGAGGGGGGGGCACAGATACGCAGTATTTT. It codes for CASSLGGGGTDTQYF.

This clone was seen only once. The chain joins TRBV19 to TRBJ2-4, with TRBD1 matching 10 bases. The J segment lost 5 bases and the V segment lost 3 bases, leaving 7 bases of the junction unmatched. The CDR3 is made up of 16 amino acids. CDR1 LNHDA and CDR2 SQIVND come from the germline V gene (reference sequence). The CDR3: CASSITRDRGQNIQYF. As DNA, the CDR3 is TGTGCCAGTAGTATTACCCGGGACAGGGGCCAAAACATTCAGTACTTC. Full variable domain (remainder filled in from reference TRBV19 and TRBJ2-4): DGGITQSPKYLFRKEGQNVTLSCEQNLNHDAMYWYRQDPGQGLRLIYYSQIVNDFQKGDIAEGYSVSREKKESFPLTVTSAQKNPTAFYLCASSITRDRGQNIQYFGAGTRLSVL.

The chain couples TRBV7-9 to TRBJ1-3; D unclear. This CDR3 has 15 amino acids. Germline lookup yields CDR1 SEHNR and CDR2 FQNEAQ (reference sequence). V dropped 1 base and J dropped 0 bases, with 7 bases sitting between them. The CDR3 loop is CASSLESSSGNTIYF. CDR3 DNA: TGTGCCAGCAGCTTAGAATCCTCCTCTGGAAACACCATATATTTT. The full variable domain, its missing parts supplied by reference TRBV7-9 and TRBJ1-3, is DTGVSQNPRHKITKRGQNVTFRCDPISEHNRLYWYRQTLGQGPEFLTYFQNEAQLEKSRLLSDRFSAERPKGSFSTLEIQRTEQGDSAMYLCASSLESSSGNTIYFGEGSWLTVV.